This T cell receptor beta chain was found in a study of shared clonotypes between healthy human individuals. The repertoire was sequenced with immunoSEQ multiplex PCR; TCRdb's copy has only in-frame clones and lacks some. Of about 1.9 million clones in the sample, around 93% were seen once. It was CD45RO-negative cells, positively selected for CCR7, that made up naive CD8 cells, with terminally differentiated effector memory CD45RA+ cells excluded. Per the germline V gene, CDR1 is MDHEN and CDR2 is SYDVKM. The CDR3 has 11 amino acids. The V end lost 2 bases, the J end lost 15 bases, and 12 bases lay between the germline ends.

Sequencing was performed on naive CD8+ T cells from PBMCs. The chain recombines TRBV28 with TRBJ2-3; D is possibly TRBD1 (6 bases). This receptor was identified in a man in his late teens or twenties in good health. Some clones in this sample may be carry-over from other donors' samples. The CDR3 DNA is TGTGCCAGCAGTTTAGATTGGGACATCTATTTT. Protein product: CASSLDWDIYF.